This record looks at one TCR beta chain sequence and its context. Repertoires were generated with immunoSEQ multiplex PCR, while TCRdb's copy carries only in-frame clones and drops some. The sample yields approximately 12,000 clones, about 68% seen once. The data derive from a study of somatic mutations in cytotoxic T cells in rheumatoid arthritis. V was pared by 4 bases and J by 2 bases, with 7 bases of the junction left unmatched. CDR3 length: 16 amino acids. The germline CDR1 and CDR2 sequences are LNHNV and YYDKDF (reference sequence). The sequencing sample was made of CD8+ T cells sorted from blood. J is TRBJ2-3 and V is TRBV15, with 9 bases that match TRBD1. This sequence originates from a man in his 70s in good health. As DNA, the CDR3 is TGTGCCACCAGCACCGGGACAGGGACCATCACAGATACGCAGTATTTT. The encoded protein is CATSTGTGTITDTQYF.